This T cell receptor beta chain was found in a study of vaccination effects on CD4 cells after COVID-19. About the study: Sampling occurred a median 72 days post second dose, range 14 to 241. Study findings and constraints: Healthy vaccinees had only 1 of 255 vaccine-induced clones cross-react with common cold coronaviruses.

Regarding this clone: Its matching antigen is unknown.

V lost 2 bases to trimming and J lost 3 bases; unmatched junction nucleotides: 4. Germline loops: CDR1 MDHEN, CDR2 SYDVKM. CDR3 length equals 15 residues. With the ViraFEST assay, the study expanded antigen-specific CD4+ T cells using viral peptide pools, then sequenced them. Culturing for more than eight days preceded CD4+ T cell isolation. Participants completed two doses of the BNT162b2 or mRNA-1273 vaccine. About 2.2 million PBMC per well received approximately 10 IU/ml IL-2 and approximately 10 ug/ml peptides in culture. Cultures received IL-2 medium that replaced half the medium on days 3 and 7. The table came from immunoSEQ multiplex PCR; TCRdb's copy has only in-frame clones and leaves some out. The sample holds almost 70,000 clones, about 67% seen once.

This chain joins TRBV28 and TRBJ1-1, with 9 bases that match TRBD1. The material was CD4+ T cells from PBMCs cultured with HCoV-229E spike peptides, obtained after COVID-19 vaccination. This clonotype was obtained from a human donor who received a COVID-19 vaccine. The CDR3 sequence is CASSLPTGGYTEAFF. CDR3 coding DNA: TGTGCCAGCAGTTTACCGACAGGGGGATACACTGAAGCTTTCTTT.